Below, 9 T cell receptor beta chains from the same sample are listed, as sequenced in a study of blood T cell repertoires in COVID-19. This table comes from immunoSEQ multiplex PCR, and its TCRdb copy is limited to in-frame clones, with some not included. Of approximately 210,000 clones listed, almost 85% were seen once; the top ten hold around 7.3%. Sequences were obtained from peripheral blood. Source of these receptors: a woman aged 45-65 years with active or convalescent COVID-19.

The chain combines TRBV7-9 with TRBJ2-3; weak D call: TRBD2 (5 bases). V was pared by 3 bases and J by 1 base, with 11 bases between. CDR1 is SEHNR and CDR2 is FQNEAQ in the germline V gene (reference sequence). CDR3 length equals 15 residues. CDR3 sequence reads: CASSFKRGRTDTQYF. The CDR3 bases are TGTGCCAGCAGCTTCAAGAGAGGGCGCACAGATACGCAGTATTTT.

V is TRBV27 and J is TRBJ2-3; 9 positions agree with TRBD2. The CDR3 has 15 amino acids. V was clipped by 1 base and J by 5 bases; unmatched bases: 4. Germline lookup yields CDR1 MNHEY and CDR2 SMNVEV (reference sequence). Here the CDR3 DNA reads TGTGCCAGCAGTTTATGGGGACTAGCCAGAGATACGCAGTATTTT. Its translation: CASSLWGLARDTQYF.

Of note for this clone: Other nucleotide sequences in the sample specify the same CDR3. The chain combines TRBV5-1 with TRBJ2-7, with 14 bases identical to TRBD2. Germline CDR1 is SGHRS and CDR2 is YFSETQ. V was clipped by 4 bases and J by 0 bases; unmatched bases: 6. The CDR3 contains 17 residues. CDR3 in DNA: TGCGCCAGCAGCCTGGGGACTAGCGGGAGAGTCTCCTACGAGCAGTACTTC. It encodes CASSLGTSGRVSYEQYF.

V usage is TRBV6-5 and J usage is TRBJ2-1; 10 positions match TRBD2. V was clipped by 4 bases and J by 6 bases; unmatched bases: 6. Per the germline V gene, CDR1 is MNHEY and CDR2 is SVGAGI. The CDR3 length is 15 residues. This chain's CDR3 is CASSFARLAGNEQFF. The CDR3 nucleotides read TGTGCCAGCAGTTTTGCCCGACTAGCGGGCAATGAGCAGTTCTTC.

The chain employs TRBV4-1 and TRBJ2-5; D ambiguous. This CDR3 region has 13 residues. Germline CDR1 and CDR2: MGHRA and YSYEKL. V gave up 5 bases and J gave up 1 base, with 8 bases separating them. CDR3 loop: CASSISLQETQYF. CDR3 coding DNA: TGCGCCAGCAGCATCTCCCTCCAAGAGACCCAGTACTTC.

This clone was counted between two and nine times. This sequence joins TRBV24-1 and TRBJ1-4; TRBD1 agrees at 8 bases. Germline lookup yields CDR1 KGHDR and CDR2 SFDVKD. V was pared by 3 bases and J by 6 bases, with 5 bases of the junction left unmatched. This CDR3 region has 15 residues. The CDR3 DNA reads TGTGCCACCAGTGATAGTGCGACAGGGGATGAAAAACTGTTTTTT. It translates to CATSDSATGDEKLFF.

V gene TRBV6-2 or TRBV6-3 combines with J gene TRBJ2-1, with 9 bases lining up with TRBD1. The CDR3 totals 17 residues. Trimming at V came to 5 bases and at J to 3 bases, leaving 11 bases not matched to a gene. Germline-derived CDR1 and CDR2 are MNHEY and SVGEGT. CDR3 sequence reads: CASSNELGQGSYNEQFF. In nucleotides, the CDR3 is TGTGCCAGCAGTAACGAATTGGGACAGGGAAGCTACAATGAGCAGTTCTTC.

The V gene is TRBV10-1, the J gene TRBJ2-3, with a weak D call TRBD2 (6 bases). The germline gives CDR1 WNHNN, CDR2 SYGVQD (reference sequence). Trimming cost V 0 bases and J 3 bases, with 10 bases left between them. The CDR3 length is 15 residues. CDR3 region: CASSESNRGTDTQYF. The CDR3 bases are TGCGCCAGCAGTGAGTCGAACCGGGGGACAGATACGCAGTATTTT.

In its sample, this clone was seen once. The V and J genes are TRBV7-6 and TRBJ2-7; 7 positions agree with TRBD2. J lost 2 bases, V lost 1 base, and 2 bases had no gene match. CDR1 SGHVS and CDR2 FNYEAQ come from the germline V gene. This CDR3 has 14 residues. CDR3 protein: CASSLESGTYEQYF. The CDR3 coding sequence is TGTGCCAGCAGCTTAGAGAGCGGGACCTACGAGCAGTACTTC.